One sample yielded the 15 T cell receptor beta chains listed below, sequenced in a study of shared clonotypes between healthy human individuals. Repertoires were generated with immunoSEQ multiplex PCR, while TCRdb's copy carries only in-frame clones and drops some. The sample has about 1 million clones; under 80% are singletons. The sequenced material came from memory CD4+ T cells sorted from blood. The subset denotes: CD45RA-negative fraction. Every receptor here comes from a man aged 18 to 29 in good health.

The CDR3 is CASSESGRNEQFF. DNA of the CDR3: TGCGCCAGCAGTGAGTCGGGGCGTAATGAGCAGTTCTTC. This chain links TRBV10-1 with TRBJ2-1, with D perhaps matching TRBD1 (5 bases). The V gene's germline CDR1 is WNHNN and CDR2 SYGVQD (reference sequence). V lost 0 bases and J lost 7, with 7 bases in between. The CDR3 covers 13 residues.

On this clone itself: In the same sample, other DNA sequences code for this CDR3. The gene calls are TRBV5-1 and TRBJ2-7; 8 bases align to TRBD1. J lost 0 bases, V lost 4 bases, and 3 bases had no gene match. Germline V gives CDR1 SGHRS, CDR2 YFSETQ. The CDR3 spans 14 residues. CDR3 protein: CASSLGQGSYEQYF. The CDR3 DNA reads TGCGCCAGCAGCCTTGGACAGGGCTCCTACGAGCAGTACTTC.

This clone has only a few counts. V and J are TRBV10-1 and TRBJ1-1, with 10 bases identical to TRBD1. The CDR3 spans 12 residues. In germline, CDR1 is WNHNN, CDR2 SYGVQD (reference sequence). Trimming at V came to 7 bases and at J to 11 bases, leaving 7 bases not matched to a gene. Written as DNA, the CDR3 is TGCGCCAGCAACGACAGGGGGCAGAGGGCTTTCTTT. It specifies CASNDRGQRAFF.

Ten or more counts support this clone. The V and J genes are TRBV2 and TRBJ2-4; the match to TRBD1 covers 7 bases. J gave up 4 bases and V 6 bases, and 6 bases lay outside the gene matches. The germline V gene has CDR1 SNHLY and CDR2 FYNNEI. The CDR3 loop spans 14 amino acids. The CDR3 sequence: CASSDSGQKNIQYF. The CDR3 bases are TGTGCCAGCAGCGATTCGGGACAGAAAAACATTCAGTACTTC.

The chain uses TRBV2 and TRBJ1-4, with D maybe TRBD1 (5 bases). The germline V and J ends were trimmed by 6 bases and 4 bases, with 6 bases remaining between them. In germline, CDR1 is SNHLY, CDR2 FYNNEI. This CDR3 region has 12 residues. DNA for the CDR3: TGTGCCAGCAGCAGGGATAATGAAAAACTGTTTTTT. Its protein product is CASSRDNEKLFF. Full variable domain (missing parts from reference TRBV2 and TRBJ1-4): EPEVTQTPSHQVTQMGQEVILRCVPISNHLYFYWYRQILGQKVEFLVSFYNNEISEKSEIFDDQFSVERPDGSNFTLKIRSTKLEDSAMYFCASSRDNEKLFFGSGTQLSVL.

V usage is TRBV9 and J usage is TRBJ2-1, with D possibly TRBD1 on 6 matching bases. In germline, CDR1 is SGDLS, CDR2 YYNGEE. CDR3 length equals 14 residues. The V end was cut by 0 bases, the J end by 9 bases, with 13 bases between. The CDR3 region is CASSVDGGWGEQFF. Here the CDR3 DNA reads TGTGCCAGCAGCGTAGATGGGGGCTGGGGTGAGCAGTTCTTC.

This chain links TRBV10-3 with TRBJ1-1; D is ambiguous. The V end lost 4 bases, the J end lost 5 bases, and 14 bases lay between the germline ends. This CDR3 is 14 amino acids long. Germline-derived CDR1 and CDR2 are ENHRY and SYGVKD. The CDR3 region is CAISGSGGITEAFF. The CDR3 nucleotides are TGTGCCATCAGTGGTAGTGGAGGGATTACTGAAGCTTTCTTT.

CDR3 protein: CASSLYLAGGTDTQYF. DNA of the CDR3: TGTGCCAGCAGCTTGTATCTAGCGGGAGGGACAGATACGCAGTATTTT. This chain connects TRBV5-4 to TRBJ2-3, with 12 bases aligning to TRBD2. The CDR3 totals 16 residues. CDR1 and CDR2 from the germline V gene are SGHNT and YYREEE (reference sequence). Trimming at V came to 1 base and at J to 3 bases, leaving 3 bases not matched to a gene.

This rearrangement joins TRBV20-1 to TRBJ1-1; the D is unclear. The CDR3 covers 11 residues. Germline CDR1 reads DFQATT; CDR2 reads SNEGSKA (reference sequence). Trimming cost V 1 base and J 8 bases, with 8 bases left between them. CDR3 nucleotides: TGCAGTGCTAGAGCAACTTTAGAAGCTTTCTTT. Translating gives CSARATLEAFF.

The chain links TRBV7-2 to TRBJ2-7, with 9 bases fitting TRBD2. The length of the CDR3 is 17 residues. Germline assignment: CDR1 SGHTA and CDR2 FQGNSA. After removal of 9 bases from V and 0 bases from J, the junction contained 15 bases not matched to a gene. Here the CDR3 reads CARAKAGGPGSSYEQYF. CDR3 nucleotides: TGTGCCAGGGCAAAAGCGGGAGGACCCGGGAGCTCCTACGAGCAGTACTTC.

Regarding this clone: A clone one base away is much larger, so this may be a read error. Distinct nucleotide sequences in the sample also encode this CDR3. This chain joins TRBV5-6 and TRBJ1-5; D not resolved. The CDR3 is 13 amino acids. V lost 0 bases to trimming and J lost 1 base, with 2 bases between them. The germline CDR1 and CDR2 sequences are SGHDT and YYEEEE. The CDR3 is CASSLGSNQPQHF. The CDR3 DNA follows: TGTGCCAGCAGCTTGGGAAGCAATCAGCCCCAGCATTTT. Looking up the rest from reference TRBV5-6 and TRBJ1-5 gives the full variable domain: DAGVTQSPTHLIKTRGQQVTLRCSPKSGHDTVSWYQQALGQGPQFIFQYYEEEERQRGNFPDRFSGHQFPNYSSELNVNALLLGDSALYLCASSLGSNQPQHFGDGTRLSIL.

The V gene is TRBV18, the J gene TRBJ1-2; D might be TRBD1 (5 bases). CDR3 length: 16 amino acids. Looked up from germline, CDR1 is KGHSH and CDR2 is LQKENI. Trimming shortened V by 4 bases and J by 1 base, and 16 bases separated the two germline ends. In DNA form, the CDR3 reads TGTGCCAGCTCACGGACGACCGAGGGACGTAACTATGGCTACACCTTC. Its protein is CASSRTTEGRNYGYTF.

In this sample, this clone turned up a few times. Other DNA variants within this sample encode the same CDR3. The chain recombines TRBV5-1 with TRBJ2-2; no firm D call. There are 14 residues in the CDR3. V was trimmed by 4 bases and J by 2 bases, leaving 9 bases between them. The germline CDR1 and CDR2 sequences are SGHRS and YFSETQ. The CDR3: CASSLAVNTGELFF. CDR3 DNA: TGCGCCAGCAGCCTGGCGGTTAACACCGGGGAGCTGTTTTTT.

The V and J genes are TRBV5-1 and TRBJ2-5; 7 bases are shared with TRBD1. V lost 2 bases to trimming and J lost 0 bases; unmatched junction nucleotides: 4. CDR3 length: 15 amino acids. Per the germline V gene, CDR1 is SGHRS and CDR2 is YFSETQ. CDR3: CASSFQTGHQETQYF. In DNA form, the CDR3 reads TGCGCCAGCAGCTTTCAGACAGGGCACCAAGAGACCCAGTACTTC.

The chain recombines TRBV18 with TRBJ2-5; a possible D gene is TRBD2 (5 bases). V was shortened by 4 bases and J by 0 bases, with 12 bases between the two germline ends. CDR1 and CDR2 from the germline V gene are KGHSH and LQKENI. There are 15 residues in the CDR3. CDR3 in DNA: TGTGCCAGCTCACTTAGCCTCGGGGACCAAGAGACCCAGTACTTC. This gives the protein CASSLSLGDQETQYF.